Sequencing of this T cell receptor (beta chain) was carried out in a study of shared clonotypes between healthy human individuals. Study-level points and caveats: Rarefaction indicated that sorted-subset sequencing remained incomplete although depth was large.

Trimming pared 4 bases from V and 4 bases from J, leaving 9 bases between. Per the germline V gene, CDR1 is SGHRS and CDR2 is YFSETQ. The CDR3 runs 13 residues. Turning to this clone: Its specificity is unknown. Other DNA sequences of this sample code for an identical CDR3.

Using immunoSEQ multiplex PCR, the repertoire was profiled, and TCRdb retains in-frame clones only, with some absent. The table lists some 2,500,000 clones, 85% to 95% of them singletons. Material for sequencing was naive CD4+ T cells from PBMCs. Subset here: CD45RA+ positively selected. The rearrangement links TRBV5-1 to TRBJ1-3; D may be TRBD1 (5 bases). This sequence originates from a man younger than 35 in good health. Some clones in this sample may be carry-over from other donors' samples. For the CDR3, the DNA is TGCGCCAGCAGCCTTGAGGGGGGAAACACCATATATTTT. Translating gives CASSLEGGNTIYF. The variable domain in full, completed from reference TRBV5-1 and TRBJ1-3, reads KAGVTQTPRYLIKTRGQQVTLSCSPISGHRSVSWYQQTPGQGLQFLFEYFSETQRNKGNFPGRFSGRQFSNSRSEMNVSTLELGDSALYLCASSLEGGNTIYFGEGSWLTVV.